Shown below are 14 T cell receptor beta chains from a single sample sequenced in a study of shared clonotypes between healthy human individuals. Naive CD8 cells lacked CD45RO and underwent positive selection for CCR7, leaving out terminally differentiated effector memory CD45RA+ cells. Clones were read by immunoSEQ multiplex PCR, and TCRdb kept only the in-frame ones, dropping some. The table lists 650,000 to 800,000 clones, 92% of them singletons. Sequencing used naive CD8+ T cells sorted from blood. These receptors all come from a man aged 30 to 45 in good health.

The chain combines TRBV25-1 with TRBJ2-2; tentatively, D is TRBD1 (5 bases). The CDR3 loop spans 16 amino acids. In germline, CDR1 is MGHDK, CDR2 SYGVNS. V was pared by 5 bases and J by 7 bases, with 20 bases between. CDR3 amino acids: CASSKVWQGEDGELFF. CDR3 DNA: TGTGCCAGCAGTAAAGTATGGCAGGGTGAAGACGGGGAGCTGTTTTTT.

In its sample, this clone was seen once. The gene calls are TRBV19 and TRBJ2-3, with TRBD1 matching over 7 bases. J was trimmed by 0 bases and V by 5 bases; bases with no gene match: 11. The CDR3 consists of 17 residues. Germline V gene sequence: CDR1 LNHDA, CDR2 SQIVND (reference sequence). This CDR3 is CASSWDSFLTSTDTQYF. The CDR3 DNA reads as TGTGCCAGTAGTTGGGACAGTTTCTTAACTAGCACAGATACGCAGTATTTT.

Concerning this clone itself: The sample holds other DNA sequences that translate to the same CDR3. The V call is TRBV5-1, the J call TRBJ2-7, with TRBD1 matching 9 bases. The CDR3 extends over 15 amino acids. The J segment lost 4 bases and the V segment lost 0 bases, leaving 5 bases of the junction unmatched. Per germline, CDR1 SGHRS and CDR2 YFSETQ. CDR3 amino acids: CASSLGPGQGYEQYF. CDR3 DNA sequence: TGCGCCAGCAGCTTGGGACCGGGACAGGGATACGAGCAGTACTTC.

The rearrangement links TRBV4-3 to TRBJ1-1, with D possibly being TRBD1 (5 bases). Deletions cut 2 bases from V and 5 bases from J, with 12 bases between. Germline assignment: CDR1 LGHNA and CDR2 YSLEER. The CDR3 is 14 amino acids. CDR3 loop: CASSQTGEATEAFF. In nucleotides, the CDR3 is TGCGCCAGCAGCCAAACGGGGGAAGCAACTGAAGCTTTCTTT.

This chain links TRBV5-1 with TRBJ1-1; D may be TRBD1 (5 bases). The V and J ends lost 4 bases and 0 bases respectively, with 16 bases between them. Germline lookup yields CDR1 SGHRS and CDR2 YFSETQ. The CDR3 sequence is 16 residues long. Written as DNA, the CDR3 is TGCGCCAGCAGCCTACATCCGGGACTGATGAACACTGAAGCTTTCTTT. Translated: CASSLHPGLMNTEAFF.

This clone was counted only a few times. Distinct nucleotide sequences in the sample also encode this CDR3. This sequence joins TRBV6-4 and TRBJ2-2; D gene unclear. This CDR3 has 13 residues. The germline CDR1 and CDR2 sequences are MRHNA and SNTAGT. The ends were cut back, 3 bases at V and 4 bases at J, with 6 bases in the middle. CDR3 sequence (DNA): TGTGCCAGCAGTGATGGAAGCACCGGGGAGCTGTTTTTT. Amino acids: CASSDGSTGELFF.

This clone was detected once. The J gene is TRBJ2-1, the V gene TRBV28; TRBD2 might be the D (6 bases). V was trimmed by 3 bases and J by 4 bases, leaving 10 bases between them. This CDR3 is 14 amino acids long. Per germline, CDR1 MDHEN and CDR2 SYDVKM. The chain's CDR3 is CASSFPAGYNEQFF. In DNA form, the CDR3 reads TGTGCCAGCAGTTTCCCGGCGGGGTACAATGAGCAGTTCTTC.

The chain joins TRBV7-9 to TRBJ2-1; unclear D gene. Germline CDR1 is SEHNR and CDR2 is FQNEAQ (reference sequence). This CDR3 region has 12 residues. Trimming pared 3 bases from V and 9 bases from J, leaving 9 bases between. The CDR3 spells CASSFSELEQFF. The CDR3, as DNA: TGTGCCAGCAGCTTTTCGGAGCTTGAGCAGTTCTTC.

This clone was detected once. The V call is TRBV4-1, the J call TRBJ2-3; no clear D gene. The CDR3 has 14 residues. Germline lookup yields CDR1 MGHRA and CDR2 YSYEKL. Trimming removed 0 bases from V and 2 bases from J, with 6 bases in between. The CDR3 reads CASSQEGATDTQYF. For the CDR3, the DNA is TGCGCCAGCAGCCAAGAGGGTGCCACAGATACGCAGTATTTT.

This chain uses TRBV30 with TRBJ2-7; D call uncertain. The V end lost 3 bases, the J end lost 2 bases, and 14 bases lay between the germline ends. The CDR3 runs to 14 residues. CDR1 and CDR2 from the germline V gene are GTSNPN and SVGIG (reference sequence). CDR3 DNA sequence: TGTGCCTGGAGATCCCTGGCGATTACCTACGAGCAGTACTTC. It codes for CAWRSLAITYEQYF.

As to this clone: This same CDR3 is encoded by further DNA sequences in the sample. The chain carries TRBV9 and TRBJ2-3; no firm D call. V was pared by 0 bases and J by 0 bases, with 8 bases between. This CDR3 contains 15 residues. CDR1 is SGDLS and CDR2 is YYNGEE in the germline V gene. The CDR3 region is CASSVGGSSTDTQYF. Written as DNA, the CDR3 is TGTGCCAGCAGCGTAGGGGGTAGCAGCACAGATACGCAGTATTTT.

Comment on this clone: At one end the junction does not follow the germline gene, possibly because of a read error. The chain uses TRBV30 and TRBJ1-4; D unclear. The CDR3 length is 15 residues. Germline V lookup: CDR1 GTSNPN, CDR2 SVGIG (reference sequence). CDR3 bases: TGTGCCTGGAGTCCCGAGGTCACGAGTGGCGAAAAGCTGTTTTTT. It translates to CAWSPEVTSGEKLFF.

The chain uses TRBV9 and TRBJ2-3, with D hard to call. Germline V gene data show CDR1 as SGDLS and CDR2 as YYNGEE. This CDR3 has 15 residues. The V and J ends lost 0 bases and 4 bases respectively, with 12 bases between them. The chain's CDR3 is CASSVAELGSDTQYF. Here the CDR3 DNA reads TGTGCCAGCAGCGTAGCGGAGCTAGGCTCAGATACGCAGTATTTT.

V gene TRBV28 combines with J gene TRBJ2-2; 10 nucleotides agree with TRBD2. In germline, CDR1 is MDHEN, CDR2 SYDVKM. V trimming: 4 bases; J trimming: 6 bases; junction bases outside the gene matches: 11. This CDR3 has 17 residues. The CDR3 coding sequence is TGTGCCAGCAGTTCCCCCCTGGCTAGCGGGAGTGCCGGGGAGCTGTTTTTT. Translation: CASSSPLASGSAGELFF. Using reference TRBV28 and TRBJ2-2 for the parts outside the CDR3, the full variable domain is DVKVTQSSRYLVKRTGEKVFLECVQDMDHENMFWYRQDPGLGLRLIYFSYDVKMKEKGDIPEGYSVSREKKERFSLILESASTNQTSMYLCASSSPLASGSAGELFFGEGSRLTVL.